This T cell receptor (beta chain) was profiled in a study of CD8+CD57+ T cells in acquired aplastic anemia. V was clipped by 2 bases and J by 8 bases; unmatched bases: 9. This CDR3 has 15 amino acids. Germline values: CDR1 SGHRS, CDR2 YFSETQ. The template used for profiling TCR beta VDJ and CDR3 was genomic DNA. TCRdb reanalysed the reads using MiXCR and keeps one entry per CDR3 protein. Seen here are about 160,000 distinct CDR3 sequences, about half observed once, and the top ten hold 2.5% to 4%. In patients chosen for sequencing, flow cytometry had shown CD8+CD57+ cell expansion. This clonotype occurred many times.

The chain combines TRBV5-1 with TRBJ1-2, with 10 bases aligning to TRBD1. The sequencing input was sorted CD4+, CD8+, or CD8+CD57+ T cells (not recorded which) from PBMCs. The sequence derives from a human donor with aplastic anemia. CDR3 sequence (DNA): TGCGCCAGCAGCTTTGACAGGGGGCACCTGTTCGGCTACACCTTC. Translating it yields CASSFDRGHLFGYTF.